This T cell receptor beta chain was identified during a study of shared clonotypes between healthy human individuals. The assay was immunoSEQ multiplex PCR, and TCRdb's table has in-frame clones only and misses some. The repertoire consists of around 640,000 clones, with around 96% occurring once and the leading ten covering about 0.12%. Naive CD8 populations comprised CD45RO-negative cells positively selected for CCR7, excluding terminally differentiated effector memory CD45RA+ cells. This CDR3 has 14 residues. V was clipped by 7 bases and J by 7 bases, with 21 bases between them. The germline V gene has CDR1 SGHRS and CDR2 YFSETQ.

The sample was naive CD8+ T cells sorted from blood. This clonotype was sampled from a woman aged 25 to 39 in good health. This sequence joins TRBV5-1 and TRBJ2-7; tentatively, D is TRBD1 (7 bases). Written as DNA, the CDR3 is TGCGCCAGCGGTCAATACAGGGGAGGACGGGAGCAGTACTTC. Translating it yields CASGQYRGGREQYF.